This TCR beta chain emerged from a study of CD8+CD57+ T cells in acquired aplastic anemia. There are 16 residues in the CDR3. The V segment lost 6 bases and the J segment 0 bases; nucleotides outside the gene matches: 11. Per the germline V gene, CDR1 is SQVTM and CDR2 is ANQGSEA. According to the study, genomic DNA was the template for TCR beta VDJ and CDR3 profiling. Using its own MiXCR run on the reads, TCRdb lists one record per CDR3 protein. In the table there are 95,000 to 120,000 distinct CDR3 sequences, less than 65% of which are singletons. J is TRBJ2-3 and V is TRBV29-1; the match to TRBD1 covers 8 bases. Sample: sorted CD4+, CD8+, or CD8+CD57+ T cells (not recorded which) from PBMCs. The clonotype originates from a human donor in good health, serving as a control. The CDR3 reads CSVQGAQELSTDTQYF. CDR3 DNA sequence: TGCAGCGTGCAGGGGGCGCAGGAGCTTAGCACAGATACGCAGTATTTT.